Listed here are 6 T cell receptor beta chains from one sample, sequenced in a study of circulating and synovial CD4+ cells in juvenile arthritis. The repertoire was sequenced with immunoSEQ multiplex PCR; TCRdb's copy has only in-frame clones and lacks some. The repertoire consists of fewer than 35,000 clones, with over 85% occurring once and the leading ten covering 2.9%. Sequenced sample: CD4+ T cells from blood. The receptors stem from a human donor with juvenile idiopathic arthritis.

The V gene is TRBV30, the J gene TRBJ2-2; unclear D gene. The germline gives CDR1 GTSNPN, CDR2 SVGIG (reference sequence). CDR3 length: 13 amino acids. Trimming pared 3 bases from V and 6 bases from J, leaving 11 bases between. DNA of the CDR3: TGTGCCTGGAGCCCTTTCGGGTCCGGGGAGCTGTTTTTT. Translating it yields CAWSPFGSGELFF.

This CDR3 is CASSFTGGSRNTEAFF. CDR3 DNA: TGTGCCAGCAGCTTTACAGGGGGCAGTCGGAACACTGAAGCTTTCTTT. V and J are TRBV5-6 and TRBJ1-1, with 9 bases aligning to TRBD1. CDR1 SGHDT and CDR2 YYEEEE come from the germline V gene. The CDR3 has 16 amino acids. Germline trimming cut 2 bases from V and 1 base from J; bases unmatched to any gene: 6. The entire variable domain, with the rest obtained from reference TRBV5-6 and TRBJ1-1, is as follows: DAGVTQSPTHLIKTRGQQVTLRCSPKSGHDTVSWYQQALGQGPQFIFQYYEEEERQRGNFPDRFSGHQFPNYSSELNVNALLLGDSALYLCASSFTGGSRNTEAFFGQGTRLTVV.

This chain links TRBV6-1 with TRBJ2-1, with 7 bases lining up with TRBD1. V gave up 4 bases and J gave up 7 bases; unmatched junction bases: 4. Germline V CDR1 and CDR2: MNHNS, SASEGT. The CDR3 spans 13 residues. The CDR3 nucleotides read TGTGCCAGCAGTGGACAGGGATTTAATGAGCAGTTCTTC. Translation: CASSGQGFNEQFF.

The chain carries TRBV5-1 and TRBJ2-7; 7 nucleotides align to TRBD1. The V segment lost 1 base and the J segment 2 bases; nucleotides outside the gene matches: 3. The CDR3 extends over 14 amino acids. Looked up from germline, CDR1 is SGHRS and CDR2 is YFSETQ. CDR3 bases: TGCGCCAGCAGCTTGCAGGGGGAAACCTACGAGCAGTACTTC. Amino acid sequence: CASSLQGETYEQYF.

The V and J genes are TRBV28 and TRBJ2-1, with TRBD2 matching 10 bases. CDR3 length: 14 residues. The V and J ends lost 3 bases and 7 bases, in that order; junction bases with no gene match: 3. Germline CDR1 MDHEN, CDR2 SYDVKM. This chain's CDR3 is CASSFSGRWNEQFF. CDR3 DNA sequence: TGTGCCAGCAGTTTTAGCGGGAGGTGGAATGAGCAGTTCTTC.

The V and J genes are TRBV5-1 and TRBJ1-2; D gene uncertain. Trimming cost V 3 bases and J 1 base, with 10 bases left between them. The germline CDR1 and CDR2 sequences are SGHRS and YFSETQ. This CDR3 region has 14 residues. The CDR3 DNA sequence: TGCGCCAGCAGCTCGGAGGGATTTAACTATGGCTACACCTTC. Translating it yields CASSSEGFNYGYTF. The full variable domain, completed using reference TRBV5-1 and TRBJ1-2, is KAGVTQTPRYLIKTRGQQVTLSCSPISGHRSVSWYQQTPGQGLQFLFEYFSETQRNKGNFPGRFSGRQFSNSRSEMNVSTLELGDSALYLCASSSEGFNYGYTFGSGTRLTVV.